Shown below are 9 T cell receptor beta chains from a single sample sequenced in a study of prognosis after radiotherapy for stage I lung cancer listed by TCRdb under 2021. TCRdb records Illumina HiSeq 3000 as the sequencer. Two rounds of multiplex PCR were used to amplify the TCR beta CDR3 region from genomic DNA. In the first round of PCR, primers specific to each TRBV and TRBJ gene were used, and the primer sequences are filed in Chinese patent CN105087789A. The public reads were quality trimmed at Q25 with fastp and then assembled into clones with MiXCR by TCRdb, keeping productive beta chains. Under each unique CDR3 protein, matching rows form one entry showing the most common genes and DNA. In this sample the table shows 22,000 or so distinct CDR3 sequences, under 45% of which occur a single time. 30% to 40% of the sample comes from the top ten. The sample in question was PBMCs, obtained before or after stereotactic body radiation therapy (not recorded which). The receptors here all came from a donor of 50 years or more with non-small cell lung cancer.

This clonotype was seen repeatedly, ten times or more. The chain carries TRBV27 and TRBJ2-3; possible D gene TRBD1, 5 bases. The CDR3 has 16 residues. Trimming took 5 bases from V and 0 from J, leaving 15 bases between them. Germline V gives CDR1 MNHEY, CDR2 SMNVEV (reference sequence). The CDR3 loop reads CASSLIRVPSTDTQYF. The CDR3 DNA reads as TGTGCCAGCAGTCTGATCAGGGTCCCTAGCACAGATACGCAGTATTTT.

This clonotype showed up many times. The chain is built from TRBV6-9 and TRBJ1-6, with D uncertain. CDR1 is MNHGY, CDR2 SVAAGI, per germline. Trimming pared 3 bases from V and 3 bases from J, leaving 15 bases between. The CDR3 sequence is 17 residues long. The CDR3 DNA reads as TGTGCCAGCAGTTACTCTTCGGTCGGAATCTATAATTCACCCCTCCACTTT. It yields the protein CASSYSSVGIYNSPLHF.

The chain has TRBV12-3 or TRBV12-4 and TRBJ1-6; 8 bases align to TRBD1. V shed 3 bases, J shed 7 bases, and the junction held 5 bases outside the gene matches. The CDR3 loop spans 15 amino acids. Here the CDR3 DNA reads TGTGCCAGCAGTTTCTTCGGGACAGGAAATTCACCCCTCCACTTT. It is translated as CASSFFGTGNSPLHF.

This clonotype was counted many times. The genes are TRBV5-1 and TRBJ1-1; D gene uncertain. This CDR3 is 13 amino acids long. V was trimmed by 2 bases and J by 0 bases, leaving 5 bases between them. Germline CDR1 is SGHRS and CDR2 is YFSETQ. The CDR3 loop reads CASSFGMNTEAFF. The CDR3 DNA follows: TGCGCCAGCAGCTTCGGGATGAACACTGAAGCTTTCTTT.

The chain employs TRBV19 and TRBJ1-2, with TRBD1 identical over 10 bases. The CDR3 runs to 15 residues. CDR1 is LNHDA, CDR2 SQIVND, per germline (reference sequence). The J segment lost 4 bases and the V segment lost 3 bases, leaving 5 bases of the junction unmatched. CDR3 sequence: CASSIGGQGSYGYTF. CDR3 nucleotide sequence: TGTGCCAGTAGTATCGGGGGACAGGGGAGCTATGGCTACACCTTC.

This clonotype occurred many times. The chain carries TRBV9 and TRBJ2-1, with 7 bases identical to TRBD2. The germline V gene has CDR1 SGDLS and CDR2 YYNGEE. J gave up 4 bases and V 2 bases, and 6 bases lay outside the gene matches. CDR3 size: 15 residues. This CDR3 is CASSVLGGGYNEQFF. DNA for the CDR3: TGTGCCAGCAGCGTTTTGGGCGGGGGATACAATGAGCAGTTCTTC.

This clonotype was counted many times. This CDR3 reads CASSPWTGGVTEAFF. The CDR3 nucleotides read TGTGCCAGCAGCCCCTGGACAGGGGGCGTTACTGAAGCTTTCTTT. The V call is TRBV14, the J call TRBJ1-1; 11 positions agree with TRBD1. The V and J ends lost 4 bases and 5 bases, in that order; junction bases with no gene match: 6. This CDR3 has 15 residues. Germline V gene data show CDR1 as SGHDN and CDR2 as FVKESK.

As to this clonotype: A far larger clone is one base from this, pointing to a likely read error. The V gene is TRBV28, the J gene TRBJ2-5; D remains ambiguous. The J call may be incorrect, as the DNA end agrees better with TRBJ2-1. The CDR3 is 12 amino acids. Germline V gene data show CDR1 as MDHEN and CDR2 as SYDVKM. The CDR3 protein is CASSYWRTEQFF. In nucleotides, the CDR3 is TGTGCCAGCAGTTATTGGCGTACTGAGCAGTTCTTC.

This chain joins TRBV6-1 and TRBJ1-1; D unclear. The V gene's germline CDR1 is MNHNS and CDR2 SASEGT. The CDR3 loop spans 15 amino acids. V was clipped by 5 bases and J by 2 bases, with 15 bases between them. CDR3: CASSRISLSNTEAFF. The CDR3 DNA sequence: TGTGCCAGCAGTAGAATCAGTCTATCCAACACTGAAGCTTTCTTT.